These 20 T cell receptor beta chains came from one sample sequenced in a study of beta chain features in type 1 diabetes. Since all of the isolated RNA was reverse transcribed, expressed TCRB transcripts were what got sequenced. Data came from immunoSEQ multiplex PCR; TCRdb stores just in-frame clones and leaves some out. The repertoire holds around 160,000 clones, with approximately 62% as singletons. These TCRs are of unknown antigen specificity. Study observations and caveats: Researchers report that Type 1 diabetes patients had moderately but significantly shorter TCRB CDR3s across all four CD4+ subsets.

Source material: naive CD4+ T cells from blood. The source is a young man with type 1 diabetes.

CDR3 in amino acids: CASSLVGLARETQYF. For the CDR3, the DNA is TGTGCCAGCAGCTTGGTTGGACTAGCTCGAGAGACCCAGTACTTC. The rearrangement uses TRBV5-6 and TRBJ2-5, with TRBD2 matching 8 bases. The CDR3 has 15 residues. CDR1 is SGHDT, CDR2 YYEEEE, per germline. With 0 bases clipped from V and 4 bases from J, the junction kept 5 bases outside the gene matches.

This clone has only a few counts. This sequence joins TRBV30 and TRBJ2-5; D perhaps matches TRBD2 (7 bases). CDR3 length: 14 amino acids. Germline lookup yields CDR1 GTSNPN and CDR2 SVGIG (reference sequence). Trimming took off 3 bases at V and 4 bases at J, with 15 bases between the two ends. The CDR3 loop reads CAWSTQGRVETQYF. The CDR3 bases are TGTGCCTGGAGCACCCAGGGGAGGGTAGAGACCCAGTACTTC.

This chain joins TRBV30 and TRBJ1-3; unclear D gene. The germline V gene encodes CDR1 GTSNPN and CDR2 SVGIG (reference sequence). This CDR3 is built from 14 residues. V was trimmed by 2 bases and J by 0 bases, leaving 8 bases between them. CDR3 in DNA: TGTGCCTGGAGTAAAGGCCTCTCTGGAAACACCATATATTTT. This translates into CAWSKGLSGNTIYF. Together with reference TRBV30 and TRBJ1-3, the CDR3 gives the full variable domain: SQTIHQWPATLVQPVGSPLSLECTVEGTSNPNLYWYRQAAGRGLQLLFYSVGIGQISSEVPQNLSASRPQDRQFILSSKKLLLSDSGFYLCAWSKGLSGNTIYFGEGSWLTVV.

The rearrangement joins TRBV11-2 to TRBJ1-2; D unclear. Per germline, CDR1 SGHAT and CDR2 FQNNGV. The CDR3 is made up of 14 amino acids. V lost 1 base and J lost 1, with 7 bases in between. CDR3 sequence (DNA): TGTGCCAGCAGCTTAGGGAACAGTAACTATGGCTACACCTTC. Protein sequence: CASSLGNSNYGYTF.

This sequence joins TRBV5-1 and TRBJ2-1; D remains ambiguous. The ends were cut back, 0 bases at V and 9 bases at J, with 4 bases in the middle. There are 11 residues in the CDR3. From germline, CDR1 is SGHRS and CDR2 YFSETQ. The CDR3 spells CASSLEAEQFF. DNA for the CDR3: TGCGCCAGCAGCTTGGAGGCTGAGCAGTTCTTC.

The J gene is TRBJ2-5, the V gene TRBV4-3; the match to TRBD2 covers 11 bases. J was trimmed by 5 bases and V by 5 bases; bases with no gene match: 1. The CDR3 runs 13 residues. Germline assignment: CDR1 LGHNA and CDR2 YSLEER. This CDR3 is CASSWTSGETQYF. CDR3 DNA sequence: TGCGCCAGCAGCTGGACTAGCGGGGAGACCCAGTACTTC.

The rearrangement joins TRBV18 to TRBJ2-1, with 8 bases lining up with TRBD1. CDR1 and CDR2 from the germline V gene are KGHSH and LQKENI. J lost 4 bases, V lost 6 bases, and 8 bases had no gene match. The CDR3 loop spans 15 amino acids. The CDR3 loop reads CASSLGQASYNEQFF. Written as DNA, the CDR3 is TGTGCCAGCTCCCTGGGACAGGCCTCATACAATGAGCAGTTCTTC.

This clone was observed a few times. This chain connects TRBV29-1 to TRBJ2-3; no definite D call. V gave up 4 bases and J gave up 0 bases, with 5 bases separating them. Germline V gene lookup returns CDR1 SQVTM and CDR2 ANQGSEA. The CDR3 sequence is 12 residues long. The CDR3 DNA follows: TGCAGCGTTGGTAAAAGCACAGATACGCAGTATTTT. This encodes CSVGKSTDTQYF.

There are a few counts of this clone. This chain joins TRBV9 and TRBJ2-3; D is undetermined. The CDR3 covers 15 residues. Germline values: CDR1 SGDLS, CDR2 YYNGEE. The ends were cut back, 0 bases at V and 1 base at J, with 9 bases in the middle. The CDR3 here is CASSVEGRGTDTQYF. DNA of the CDR3: TGTGCCAGCAGCGTAGAAGGACGAGGCACAGATACGCAGTATTTT.

The genes are TRBV28 and TRBJ1-6; TRBD1 is a possible D gene (5 bases). CDR1 and CDR2 (germline): MDHEN, SYDVKM. The CDR3 covers 16 residues. The V and J ends lost 5 bases and 7 bases respectively, with 18 bases between them. CDR3 coding DNA: TGTGCCAGCAGTCCCAAGGGGACGGTTCCAAATTCACCCCTCCACTTT. Encoded protein: CASSPKGTVPNSPLHF.

The V call is TRBV11-3, the J call TRBJ2-1, with 8 bases fitting TRBD1. The junction had 7 bases not matched to a gene; V was cut back by 4 bases and J by 11 bases. The germline V gene has CDR1 SGHNT and CDR2 YENEEA. The CDR3 totals 13 residues. The CDR3 loop reads CASSSGQGRQQFF. The CDR3 DNA sequence: TGTGCCAGCAGCTCAGGACAGGGCCGTCAGCAGTTCTTC.

CDR3 sequence reads: CASSLAGVEQFF. The CDR3 region has the DNA TGTGCCAGCAGCTTAGCAGGGGTCGAGCAGTTCTTC. This chain connects TRBV7-2 to TRBJ2-1, with a possible D match to TRBD1 (5 bases). Germline CDR1 and CDR2: SGHTA and FQGNSA. This CDR3 is 12 amino acids long. V was clipped by 0 bases and J by 10 bases, with 7 bases between them.

The genes are TRBV10-3 and TRBJ2-7; D perhaps matches TRBD2 (6 bases). V lost 6 bases, J lost 0 bases, and 9 bases lay in between. Germline CDR1 is ENHRY and CDR2 is SYGVKD. The CDR3 spans 13 residues. CDR3 DNA sequence: TGTGCCATCAGGGAGGGGAGCTCCTACGAGCAGTACTTC. Protein sequence: CAIREGSSYEQYF.

This clone came up a few times. This rearrangement joins TRBV30 to TRBJ2-4; D is unresolved. This CDR3 is 15 amino acids long. The germline V and J ends were trimmed by 3 bases and 0 bases, with 12 bases remaining between them. The V gene's germline CDR1 is GTSNPN and CDR2 SVGIG (reference sequence). CDR3 bases: TGTGCCTGGAGAGCGCCACCAATAGCCAAAAACATTCAGTACTTC. It codes for CAWRAPPIAKNIQYF.

The rearrangement joins TRBV29-1 to TRBJ1-1, with D maybe TRBD1 (5 bases). The length of the CDR3 is 15 residues. V lost 2 bases and J 0 bases, leaving 13 bases between the germline ends. Germline CDR1 reads SQVTM; CDR2 reads ANQGSEA. CDR3 amino acids: CSVERQGLMNTEAFF. CDR3 in DNA: TGCAGCGTTGAACGGCAGGGTCTGATGAACACTGAAGCTTTCTTT.

This clone was observed a handful of times. The chain links TRBV15 to TRBJ2-1; TRBD2 agrees at 12 bases. V gave up 0 bases and J gave up 7 bases; unmatched junction bases: 4. The germline V gene encodes CDR1 LNHNV and CDR2 YYDKDF (reference sequence). The CDR3 contains 16 residues. The DNA of the CDR3 is TGTGCCACCAGCAGAGACCGACTAGCGGGGGTTAATGAGCAGTTCTTC. The encoded protein is CATSRDRLAGVNEQFF.

The rearrangement joins TRBV4-1 to TRBJ1-4, with 8 bases fitting TRBD1. CDR3 size: 15 residues. Germline V gene data show CDR1 as MGHRA and CDR2 as YSYEKL. V lost 4 bases to trimming and J lost 7 bases; unmatched junction nucleotides: 8. CDR3 region: CASSLQTGEAEKLFF. CDR3 nucleotides: TGCGCCAGCAGCCTCCAGACAGGGGAGGCTGAAAAACTGTTTTTT.

The rearrangement joins TRBV4-3 to TRBJ2-3, with 7 bases fitting TRBD2. The CDR3 length is 15 residues. The ends lost 4 bases at V and 0 bases at J; junction bases unmatched: 4. The germline V gene encodes CDR1 LGHNA and CDR2 YSLEER. The CDR3 nucleotides read TGCGCCAGCAGCCCGGGAGCGGGAAGCACAGATACGCAGTATTTT. Encoded protein: CASSPGAGSTDTQYF.

The table lists this clone with a count of one. This chain connects TRBV2 to TRBJ2-1, with 14 bases lining up with TRBD2. The CDR3 contains 15 residues. Unmatched junction bases numbered 5, after V lost 4 bases and J lost 9 bases. CDR1 is SNHLY and CDR2 is FYNNEI in the germline V gene. CDR3 nucleotides: TGTGCCAGCAGTGGACTAGCGGGGGGGCTCCTTGAGCAGTTCTTC. This sequence encodes CASSGLAGGLLEQFF.

The J gene is TRBJ1-5, the V gene TRBV2, with D unclear. The V and J ends lost 6 bases and 3 bases respectively, with 3 bases between them. CDR1 and CDR2 from the germline V gene are SNHLY and FYNNEI. The CDR3 spans 11 residues. In DNA form, the CDR3 reads TGTGCCAGCAGGCTCAATCAGCCCCAGCATTTT. This sequence encodes CASRLNQPQHF.